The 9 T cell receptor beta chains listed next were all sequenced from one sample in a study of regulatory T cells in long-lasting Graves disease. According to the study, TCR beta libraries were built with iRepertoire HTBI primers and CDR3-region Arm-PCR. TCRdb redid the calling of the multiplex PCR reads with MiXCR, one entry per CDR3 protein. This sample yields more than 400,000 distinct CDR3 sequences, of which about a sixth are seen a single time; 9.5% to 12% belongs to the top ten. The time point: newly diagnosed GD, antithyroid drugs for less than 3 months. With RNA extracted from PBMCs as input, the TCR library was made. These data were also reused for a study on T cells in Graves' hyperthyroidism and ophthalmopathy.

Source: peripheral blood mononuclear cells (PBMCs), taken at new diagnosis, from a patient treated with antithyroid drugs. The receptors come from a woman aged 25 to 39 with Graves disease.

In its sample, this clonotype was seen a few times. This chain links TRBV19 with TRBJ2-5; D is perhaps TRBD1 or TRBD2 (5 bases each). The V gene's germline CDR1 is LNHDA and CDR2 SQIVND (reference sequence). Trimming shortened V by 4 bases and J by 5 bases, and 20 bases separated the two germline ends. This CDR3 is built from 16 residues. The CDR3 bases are TGTGCCAGTAGTAATCAGATGAGGGCCGCAGGGGAGACCCAGTACTTC. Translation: CASSNQMRAAGETQYF.

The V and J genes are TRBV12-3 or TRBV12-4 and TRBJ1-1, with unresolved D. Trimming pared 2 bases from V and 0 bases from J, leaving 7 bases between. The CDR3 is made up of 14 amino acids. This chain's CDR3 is CASSLTEVNTEAFF. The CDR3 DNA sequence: TGTGCCAGCAGTTTAACAGAAGTGAACACTGAAGCTTTCTTT.

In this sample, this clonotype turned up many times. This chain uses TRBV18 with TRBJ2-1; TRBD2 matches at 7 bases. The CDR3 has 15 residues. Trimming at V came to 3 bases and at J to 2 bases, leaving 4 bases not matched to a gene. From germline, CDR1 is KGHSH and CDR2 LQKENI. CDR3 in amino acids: CASSPPGGTYNEQFF. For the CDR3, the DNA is TGTGCCAGCTCACCGCCCGGGGGGACCTACAATGAGCAGTTCTTC.

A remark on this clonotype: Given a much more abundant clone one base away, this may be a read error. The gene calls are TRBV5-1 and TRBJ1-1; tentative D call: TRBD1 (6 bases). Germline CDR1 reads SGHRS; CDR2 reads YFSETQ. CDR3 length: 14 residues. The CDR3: CASSLSQGNPEAFF. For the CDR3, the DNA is TGCGCCAGCAGCTTGAGCCAGGGGAACCCTGAAGCTTTCTTT.

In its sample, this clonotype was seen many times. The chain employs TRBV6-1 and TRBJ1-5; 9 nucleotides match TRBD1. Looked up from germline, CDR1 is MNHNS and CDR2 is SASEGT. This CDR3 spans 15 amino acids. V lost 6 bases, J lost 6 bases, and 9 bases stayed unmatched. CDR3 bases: TGTGCCAGCAGACTTACAGGGGGCGAATTTCAGCCCCAGCATTTT. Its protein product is CASRLTGGEFQPQHF.

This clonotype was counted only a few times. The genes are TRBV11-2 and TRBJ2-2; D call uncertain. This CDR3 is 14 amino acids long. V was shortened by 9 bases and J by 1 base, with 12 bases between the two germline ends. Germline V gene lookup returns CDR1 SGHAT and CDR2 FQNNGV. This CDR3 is CASVDLQNTGELFF. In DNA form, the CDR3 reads TGTGCCAGTGTGGACCTCCAGAACACCGGGGAGCTGTTTTTT.

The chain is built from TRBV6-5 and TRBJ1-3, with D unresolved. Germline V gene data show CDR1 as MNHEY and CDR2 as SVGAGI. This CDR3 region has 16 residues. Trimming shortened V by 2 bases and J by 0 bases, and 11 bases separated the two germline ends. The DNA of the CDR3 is TGTGCCAGCAGTTACATACTCAGACTCTCTGGAAACACCATATATTTT. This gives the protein CASSYILRLSGNTIYF.

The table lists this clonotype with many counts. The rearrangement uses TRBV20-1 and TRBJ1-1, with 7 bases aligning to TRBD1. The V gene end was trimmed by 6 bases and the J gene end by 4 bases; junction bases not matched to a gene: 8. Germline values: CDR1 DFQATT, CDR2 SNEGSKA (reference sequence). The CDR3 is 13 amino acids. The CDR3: CSATGQSGTEAFF. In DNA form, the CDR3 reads TGCAGTGCCACGGGACAGTCCGGCACTGAAGCTTTCTTT.

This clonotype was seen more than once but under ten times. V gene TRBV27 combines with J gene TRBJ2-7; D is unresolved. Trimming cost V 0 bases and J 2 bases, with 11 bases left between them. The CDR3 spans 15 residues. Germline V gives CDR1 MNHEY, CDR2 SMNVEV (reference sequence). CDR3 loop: CASSLSFQDPYEQYF. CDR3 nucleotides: TGTGCCAGCAGTTTATCGTTCCAGGATCCCTACGAGCAGTACTTC.